These 20 T cell receptor beta chains originate from one sample sequenced in a study of post-analysis software for immune sequencing data. Their antigens are not known. General study results and limits: Among roughly five TRBV segments more frequent in patients than controls were TRBV5-6, TRBV5-1 and TRBV20-1.

cDNA libraries of TCR beta carried unique molecular identifiers. In TCRdb, the PCR reads were re-called with MiXCR into one record per CDR3 protein. Of fewer than 900,000 distinct CDR3 sequences listed, about 43% were seen once; the top ten hold roughly 4.9%. The sample was blood. The receptor set was obtained from a girl under 18 with multiple sclerosis.

J is TRBJ2-1 and V is TRBV6-5; 12 nucleotides line up with TRBD2. The CDR3 sequence is 19 residues long. Germline-derived CDR1 and CDR2 are MNHEY and SVGAGI. V dropped 0 bases and J dropped 0; count of bases not matched to a gene: 6. The CDR3 spells CASSYSLAGGPSSYNEQFF. The CDR3 bases are TGTGCCAGCAGTTACTCTCTAGCGGGGGGGCCAAGCTCCTACAATGAGCAGTTCTTC.

The V call is TRBV12-3 or TRBV12-4, the J call TRBJ2-7; tentatively, D is TRBD2 (6 bases). The CDR3 spans 15 residues. Trimming removed 3 bases at V and 0 bases at J, with 12 bases between. DNA of the CDR3: TGTGCCAGCAGTTTCTGGGCGGGACGCTCCTACGAGCAGTACTTC. It translates to CASSFWAGRSYEQYF.

This clonotype was recorded a few times. The chain combines TRBV5-1 with TRBJ2-3, with a tentative D call TRBD1 (6 bases). Looked up from germline, CDR1 is SGHRS and CDR2 is YFSETQ. Deletions cut 3 bases from V and 3 bases from J, with 14 bases between. This CDR3 is built from 15 residues. CDR3 in amino acids: CASSSDSRWTDTQYF. CDR3 coding DNA: TGCGCCAGCAGCTCGGACAGTCGGTGGACAGATACGCAGTATTTT.

The rearrangement uses TRBV5-1 and TRBJ1-2; maybe TRBD1 (6 bases). This CDR3 is built from 14 residues. Germline lookup yields CDR1 SGHRS and CDR2 YFSETQ. The V and J ends lost 5 bases and 4 bases respectively, with 15 bases between them. In DNA, the CDR3 is TGCGCCAGCAGTAGTGGACAGTTTCTCTATGGCTACACCTTC. This sequence encodes CASSSGQFLYGYTF.

V and J are TRBV6-6 and TRBJ1-2; 8 nucleotides agree with TRBD1. The CDR3 is 14 amino acids. Trimming removed 6 bases from V and 5 bases from J; junction bases left unmatched: 8. Germline CDR1 reads MNHNY; CDR2 reads SVGAGI (reference sequence). CDR3 in amino acids: CASRKQGDPYGYTF. The CDR3 DNA sequence: TGTGCCAGCAGAAAACAGGGGGATCCGTATGGCTACACCTTC.

The chain couples TRBV20-1 to TRBJ2-7; D might be TRBD2 (5 bases). V was trimmed by 3 bases and J by 1 base, leaving 13 bases between them. This CDR3 has 14 amino acids. Germline assignment: CDR1 DFQATT and CDR2 SNEGSKA (reference sequence). This CDR3 is CSASGASYSYEQYF. DNA of the CDR3: TGCAGTGCTAGTGGTGCTAGCTATTCCTACGAGCAGTACTTC.

This clonotype was counted a single time. V is TRBV13 and J is TRBJ2-7; the D gene is possibly TRBD2 (5 bases). Germline V lookup: CDR1 PRHDT, CDR2 FYEKMQ (reference sequence). V lost 0 bases, J lost 0 bases, and 12 bases lay in between. The CDR3 totals 16 residues. The CDR3 reads CASSLGLLANSYEQYF. The CDR3 bases are TGTGCCAGCAGCTTAGGCCTCCTAGCTAACTCCTACGAGCAGTACTTC.

The chain couples TRBV18 to TRBJ2-1; no reliable D call. The CDR3 has 14 residues. In germline, CDR1 is KGHSH, CDR2 LQKENI. Trimming cost V 1 base and J 4 bases, with 8 bases left between them. The CDR3 DNA reads as TGTGCCAGCTCACCACTCCCCATGTACAATGAGCAGTTCTTC. This sequence encodes CASSPLPMYNEQFF.

This clonotype was observed a handful of times. This chain links TRBV28 with TRBJ2-1; 7 positions match TRBD2. With 3 bases clipped from V and 8 bases from J, the junction kept 19 bases outside the gene matches. The CDR3 runs 18 residues. In germline, CDR1 is MDHEN, CDR2 SYDVKM. The CDR3 is CASSLPSGRPTLGDEQFF. CDR3 bases: TGTGCCAGCAGTTTGCCTAGCGGCCGTCCGACTCTTGGGGATGAGCAGTTCTTC.

This clonotype was counted between two and nine times. V gene TRBV7-3 combines with J gene TRBJ2-3; D is perhaps TRBD2 (5 bases). Germline V gene data show CDR1 as SGHTA and CDR2 as FQGTGA. V was pared by 1 base and J by 1 base, with 9 bases between. The CDR3 runs to 15 residues. Here the CDR3 DNA reads TGTGCCAGCAGCTTAAAGACGGAGGGCACAGATACGCAGTATTTT. It encodes CASSLKTEGTDTQYF.

This rearrangement joins TRBV28 to TRBJ2-6; D is ambiguous. The CDR3 runs to 16 residues. Trimming shortened V by 5 bases and J by 0 bases, and 11 bases separated the two germline ends. Germline V gene sequence: CDR1 MDHEN, CDR2 SYDVKM. The CDR3 DNA reads as TGTGCCAGCAGTCCCTCCTTCAGCTCTGGGGCCAACGTCCTGACTTTC. It encodes CASSPSFSSGANVLTF. The whole variable domain, filled in from reference TRBV28 and TRBJ2-6, reads DVKVTQSSRYLVKRTGEKVFLECVQDMDHENMFWYRQDPGLGLRLIYFSYDVKMKEKGDIPEGYSVSREKKERFSLILESASTNQTSMYLCASSPSFSSGANVLTFGAGSRLTVL.

The chain combines TRBV27 with TRBJ2-7; 14 bases match TRBD2. Germline assignment: CDR1 MNHEY and CDR2 SMNVEV (reference sequence). J was trimmed by 11 bases and V by 5 bases; bases with no gene match: 5. This CDR3 region has 13 residues. CDR3 bases: TGTGCCAGCAGTCCGGGGACTAGCGGGAGTAAGTACTTC. Protein sequence: CASSPGTSGSKYF.

The gene calls are TRBV27 and TRBJ2-1; D unclear. Germline values: CDR1 MNHEY, CDR2 SMNVEV (reference sequence). This CDR3 region has 11 residues. With 6 bases removed from V and 10 bases from J, the gap between germline ends came to 10 bases. CDR3 residues: CASSSKGEQFF. The CDR3 coding sequence is TGTGCCAGCAGCTCTAAGGGCGAGCAGTTCTTC.

The genes are TRBV4-3 and TRBJ2-3; perhaps TRBD2 as D (6 bases). The CDR3 is 17 residues long. V dropped 3 bases and J dropped 4 bases, with 20 bases sitting between them. Germline V gene data show CDR1 as LGHNA and CDR2 as YSLEER. Here the CDR3 reads CASSHTGGDSGPDTQYF. The CDR3, as DNA: TGCGCCAGCAGCCACACCGGAGGGGATTCGGGGCCAGATACGCAGTATTTT.

The chain uses TRBV6-5 and TRBJ2-3; no definite D call. V gave up 5 bases and J gave up 7 bases, with 16 bases separating them. The CDR3 covers 14 residues. Germline lookup yields CDR1 MNHEY and CDR2 SVGAGI. The CDR3 sequence is CASSTRRDRHTQYF. The DNA of the CDR3 is TGTGCCAGCAGTACCCGTCGTGACCGACATACGCAGTATTTT.

This sequence joins TRBV7-8 and TRBJ2-7, with D perhaps matching TRBD1 (6 bases). Germline V CDR1 and CDR2: SGHVS, FQNEAQ. The V end was cut by 2 bases, the J end by 1 base, with 9 bases between. The CDR3 sequence is 14 residues long. The CDR3 spells CASSLWTASYEQYF. Written as DNA, the CDR3 is TGTGCCAGCAGCTTATGGACAGCTTCCTACGAGCAGTACTTC.

The chain joins TRBV5-1 to TRBJ2-7, with 14 bases aligning to TRBD2. Trimming removed 0 bases from V and 4 bases from J; junction bases left unmatched: 6. The CDR3 is 17 amino acids. Germline-derived CDR1 and CDR2 are SGHRS and YFSETQ. CDR3 protein: CASSLATSGRDFYEQYF. The CDR3 nucleotides are TGCGCCAGCAGCTTGGCGACTAGCGGGAGGGACTTTTACGAGCAGTACTTC.

The chain uses TRBV9 and TRBJ2-7, with 9 bases identical to TRBD1. Germline CDR1 SGDLS, CDR2 YYNGEE. This CDR3 has 14 amino acids. V lost 4 bases, J lost 6 bases, and 8 bases stayed unmatched. The CDR3 here is CASSTGQGVGEQYF. Written as DNA, the CDR3 is TGTGCCAGCAGCACGGGACAGGGTGTGGGCGAGCAGTACTTC.

This chain uses TRBV7-2 with TRBJ1-5; D is unresolved. Germline values: CDR1 SGHTA, CDR2 FQGNSA. The ends were cut back, 3 bases at V and 10 bases at J, with 13 bases in the middle. The CDR3 is made up of 13 amino acids. The CDR3 bases are TGTGCCAGCAGCTTCGGCCCAATTTATCCCCAGCATTTT. This gives the protein CASSFGPIYPQHF.

The chain is built from TRBV15 and TRBJ1-5; D is unclear. This CDR3 comprises 13 residues. Trimming cost V 0 bases and J 4 bases, with 4 bases left between them. In germline, CDR1 is LNHNV, CDR2 YYDKDF (reference sequence). CDR3 in amino acids: CATSREGNQPQHF. The CDR3 DNA sequence: TGTGCCACCAGCAGAGAGGGGAATCAGCCCCAGCATTTT.